One sample yielded the 8 T cell receptor beta chains listed below, sequenced in a study of tumor and adjacent non-tumor tissue in lung cancer. This sample's RNA came from whole unsorted tissue. The library came from three nested PCR rounds adapted from ARM-PCR protocols. TCRdb independently ran MiXCR on the multiplex PCR reads; one entry per CDR3 protein. The sample lists more than 95,000 distinct CDR3 sequences; approximately 66% were seen once. The sequenced material came from lung tumor tissue. The receptors were gathered from a man aged 25-40 years with non-small cell lung cancer.

In the case of this clonotype: Given the absence of the conserved phenylalanine or tryptophan at the CDR3 end, a read error is likely. The chain combines TRBV11-2 with TRBJ1-4; D remains ambiguous. CDR3 length: 14 amino acids. The V end was cut by 7 bases, the J end by 6 bases, with 15 bases between. Looked up from germline, CDR1 is SGHAT and CDR2 is FQNNGV. The CDR3 spells CASTAQFGDEKLFL. In nucleotides, the CDR3 is TGTGCCAGCACGGCCCAATTCGGGGATGAAAAACTGTTTTTA.

This clonotype was detected many times. The rearrangement uses TRBV6-1 and TRBJ1-6, with 8 bases matching TRBD1. The V segment lost 5 bases and the J segment 6 bases; nucleotides outside the gene matches: 6. CDR1 MNHNS and CDR2 SASEGT come from the germline V gene. This CDR3 is built from 15 residues. Here the CDR3 reads CASSYGQGGNSPLHF. The CDR3 DNA follows: TGTGCCAGCAGTTACGGACAGGGTGGTAATTCACCCCTCCACTTT.

A remark on this clonotype: Here the CDR3 omits its conserved ending phenylalanine or tryptophan, so a read error is the likely source. The chain recombines TRBV5-4 with TRBJ2-7; 7 bases fit TRBD1. The CDR3 is 13 residues long. Germline loops: CDR1 SGHNT, CDR2 YYREEE (reference sequence). The V and J ends lost 7 bases and 5 bases, in that order; junction bases with no gene match: 9. CDR3 sequence: CASRTQTGHEQYL. CDR3 DNA: TGTGCCAGCCGGACCCAGACAGGGCACGAGCAGTACCTC.

This clonotype has only a few counts. V and J are TRBV5-1 and TRBJ2-7; the D call may be TRBD1 or TRBD2 (6 bases each). Per germline, CDR1 SGHRS and CDR2 YFSETQ. The length of the CDR3 is 15 residues. The V end lost 6 bases, the J end lost 6 bases, and 22 bases lay between the germline ends. The CDR3 bases are TGCGCCAGCACCAAGGGGGGACTCAACCCAGCCGAGCAGTACTTC. Translating it yields CASTKGGLNPAEQYF.

Details on this clonotype: This may arise from a read error, as a much more abundant clone is one base away. The chain recombines TRBV7-3 with TRBJ2-5; D possibly matches TRBD1 or TRBD2 (6 bases each). Per germline, CDR1 SGHTA and CDR2 FQGTGA. There are 15 residues in the CDR3. V shed 2 bases and J shed 7 bases, with 17 bases lying between them. This chain's CDR3 is CASSLEQGGTGTQYF. In nucleotides, the CDR3 is TGTGCCAGCAGCTTAGAGCAAGGGGGGACTGGGACCCAGTACTTC.

As for this clonotype: A read error is possible here, since a much larger clone lies one base away. The rearrangement joins TRBV6-1 to TRBJ1-3; D gene unclear. The CDR3 runs 14 residues. Trimming stripped 9 bases from V and 6 bases from J, with 18 bases between. Per the germline V gene, CDR1 is MNHNS and CDR2 is SASEGT. In DNA form, the CDR3 reads TGTGCCAGTATAAGCCTGGGCACTAAAAACACCATATATTTT. Protein sequence: CASISLGTKNTIYF.

In regard to this clonotype: A much larger clone is a single base away; this may be a read error. The chain is built from TRBV12-3 or TRBV12-4 and TRBJ2-1; a possible D gene is TRBD2 (6 bases). CDR3 size: 14 residues. V lost 2 bases to trimming and J lost 5 bases, with 10 bases between them. The CDR3 DNA follows: TGTGCCAGCAGTTTACCGGGAGTTAACAATGAGCAGTTCTTC. It specifies CASSLPGVNNEQFF.

The chain recombines TRBV6-2 or TRBV6-3 with TRBJ2-5; weak D call: TRBD1 (7 bases). Trimming left V 4 bases short and J 4 bases short, with 16 bases between. The germline V gene encodes CDR1 MNHEY and CDR2 SVGEGT. The CDR3 is 15 amino acids. Written as DNA, the CDR3 is TGTGCCAGCAGTTCCGGGGCAGGGGGAGGAGAGACCCAGTACTTC. The encoded protein is CASSSGAGGGETQYF.